In this sample, the clone carrying this T cell receptor beta chain turned up a few times. Its antigen is unknown. The data stem from a study of T cells in Graves' hyperthyroidism and ophthalmopathy. Points from the study as a whole: Onset of ophthalmopathy came a median approximately 6.5 months after the model predicted it. Ophthalmopathy was distinguished from stable hyperthyroidism by 13 V-J signatures.

The source material, RNA transcripts, was used to amplify TCR beta CDR3 regions. In the first-round RT-PCR of the TCR CDR3, the HTBI primer set was used. TCRdb independently ran MiXCR on the multiplex PCR reads; one entry per CDR3 protein. Altogether about 700,000 distinct CDR3 sequences are present, 14% being singletons, with the ten largest covering more than 8.5%. The sequenced material came from blood. The clonotype originates from a woman younger than 30 with Graves' hyperthyroidism.

CDR3 coding DNA: TGTGCCACCAGTGACCGAAACCAAGAGACCCAGTACTTC. Translation gives CATSDRNQETQYF. The J gene is TRBJ2-5, the V gene TRBV24-1; D remains unclear. V lost 4 bases and J lost 0, with 5 bases in between. This CDR3 has 13 residues. Germline CDR1 is KGHDR and CDR2 is SFDVKD.